This T cell receptor (beta chain) was observed in a study of response to subunit inactivated influenza vaccine. On this clonotype: No antigen is known for it.

This CDR3 has 16 amino acids. Germline V gives CDR1 DFQATT, CDR2 SNEGSKA (reference sequence). V lost 1 base and J 1 base, leaving 16 bases between the germline ends. TCRdb called the RT-PCR reads again in MiXCR, with one record for every CDR3 protein. The sample has 430,000 or so distinct CDR3 sequences, about 10% seen once. Findings and caveats of the study: There was a suggestion from the authors that each seasonal influenza vaccination recruits few new T cells.

This receptor was obtained from a man in his forties or fifties who received an inactivated influenza vaccine. The sample was PBMCs from blood, taken roughly 47 days after vaccination. The chain links TRBV20-1 to TRBJ1-2; tentatively, D is TRBD1 (6 bases). In DNA form, the CDR3 reads TGCAGTGCTAGAGTTGGACAGTCCCTGATTAACTATGGCTACACCTTC. It encodes CSARVGQSLINYGYTF.